Shown below are 10 T cell receptor beta chains from a single sample sequenced in a study of siplizumab effects on memory and regulatory T cells. The method was immunoSEQ multiplex PCR; TCRdb's version includes in-frame clones alone and lacks a portion of them. The table includes roughly 50,000 clones, 85% to 95% detected once. The sample was CD8+ T cells sorted from blood. These receptors all come from a human donor in good health.

The V gene is TRBV27, the J gene TRBJ2-7, with a tentative D call TRBD2 (5 bases). Trimming cost V 1 base and J 6 bases, with 10 bases left between them. Per the germline V gene, CDR1 is MNHEY and CDR2 is SMNVEV (reference sequence). The CDR3 length is 13 residues. The CDR3 nucleotides are TGTGCCAGCAGTTTATTCGGGGAAGGCGAGCAGTACTTC. Amino acids: CASSLFGEGEQYF.

The V and J genes are TRBV16 and TRBJ2-3; 9 bases agree with TRBD2. The CDR3 sequence is 16 residues long. The trim removed 0 bases at V and 6 bases at J, leaving 7 bases unmatched. Germline CDR1 KGHSY, CDR2 FQNENV. The CDR3 nucleotides read TGTGCCAGCAGCCAATCACCTAGCGGGATGGGGGATACGCAGTATTTT. It codes for CASSQSPSGMGDTQYF.

CDR3 DNA sequence: TGTGCCAGCAGCTTGGCAACGGGGCGCGAGCAGTTCTTC. This sequence encodes CASSLATGREQFF. The V and J genes are TRBV5-4 and TRBJ2-1; the D call may be TRBD1 or TRBD2 (5 bases each). CDR1 and CDR2 from the germline V gene are SGHNT and YYREEE (reference sequence). V was trimmed by 0 bases and J by 10 bases, leaving 11 bases between them. The CDR3 is 13 residues long.

This clone was counted only a few times. The chain recombines TRBV4-1 with TRBJ2-1, with 8 bases identical to TRBD1. Losses at the gene ends were 4 bases for V and 7 bases for J; bases not matched to a gene: 9. The CDR3 contains 15 residues. CDR1 is MGHRA, CDR2 YSYEKL, per germline. CDR3: CASSPKTGVRNEQFF. The DNA for the CDR3 is TGCGCCAGCAGCCCCAAGACAGGGGTGCGGAATGAGCAGTTCTTC.

The rearrangement links TRBV6-1 to TRBJ2-2; the D is unclear. The CDR3 totals 14 residues. The germline V gene encodes CDR1 MNHNS and CDR2 SASEGT. V was shortened by 1 base and J by 8 bases, with 11 bases between the two germline ends. Written as DNA, the CDR3 is TGTGCCAGCAGTGAAGGTACCGGATCGGGGGAGCTGTTTTTT. Protein sequence: CASSEGTGSGELFF.

The gene calls are TRBV7-9 and TRBJ2-7; tentatively, D is TRBD2 (6 bases). Trimming removed 5 bases at V and 6 bases at J, with 14 bases between. The CDR3 length is 13 residues. The germline gives CDR1 SEHNR, CDR2 FQNEAQ (reference sequence). CDR3 protein: CASSPQGEVEQYF. In DNA form, the CDR3 reads TGTGCCAGCAGCCCCCAAGGGGAGGTCGAGCAGTACTTC.

V and J are TRBV27 and TRBJ2-5, with D perhaps matching TRBD1 or TRBD2 (5 bases each). Germline V gene lookup returns CDR1 MNHEY and CDR2 SMNVEV (reference sequence). V was trimmed by 4 bases and J by 5 bases, leaving 14 bases between them. This CDR3 is 14 amino acids long. The CDR3 is CASSSWGSGETQYF. DNA for the CDR3: TGTGCCAGCAGTTCCTGGGGGTCAGGGGAGACCCAGTACTTC.

In regard to this clone: No DNA is shown, since the ends of the CDR3 on it are uncertain; the CDR3 is the one TCRdb lists. This chain connects TRBV19 to TRBJ2-3; the table's TRBD2 call for D was not verified on the DNA. Germline-derived CDR1 and CDR2 are LNHDA and SQIVND (reference sequence). The CDR3 is 17 amino acids long, termini counted. Here the CDR3 reads CASSISVPSGNTDTQYF.

J is TRBJ1-5 and V is TRBV19; D might be TRBD1 (6 bases). Trimming cost V 1 base and J 4 bases, with 11 bases left between them. This CDR3 comprises 15 residues. Germline V gene sequence: CDR1 LNHDA, CDR2 SQIVND (reference sequence). CDR3 loop: CASSIGRGANQPQHF. CDR3 sequence (DNA): TGTGCCAGTAGTATAGGACGGGGGGCAAATCAGCCCCAGCATTTT.

V usage is TRBV27 and J usage is TRBJ1-2; 7 nucleotides align to TRBD1. Trimming at V came to 2 bases and at J to 4 bases, leaving 7 bases not matched to a gene. CDR3 length: 15 residues. The germline V gene has CDR1 MNHEY and CDR2 SMNVEV (reference sequence). The DNA of the CDR3 is TGTGCCAGCAGTTTACAGGGGGAACGTGGCTATGGCTACACCTTC. Its protein is CASSLQGERGYGYTF.